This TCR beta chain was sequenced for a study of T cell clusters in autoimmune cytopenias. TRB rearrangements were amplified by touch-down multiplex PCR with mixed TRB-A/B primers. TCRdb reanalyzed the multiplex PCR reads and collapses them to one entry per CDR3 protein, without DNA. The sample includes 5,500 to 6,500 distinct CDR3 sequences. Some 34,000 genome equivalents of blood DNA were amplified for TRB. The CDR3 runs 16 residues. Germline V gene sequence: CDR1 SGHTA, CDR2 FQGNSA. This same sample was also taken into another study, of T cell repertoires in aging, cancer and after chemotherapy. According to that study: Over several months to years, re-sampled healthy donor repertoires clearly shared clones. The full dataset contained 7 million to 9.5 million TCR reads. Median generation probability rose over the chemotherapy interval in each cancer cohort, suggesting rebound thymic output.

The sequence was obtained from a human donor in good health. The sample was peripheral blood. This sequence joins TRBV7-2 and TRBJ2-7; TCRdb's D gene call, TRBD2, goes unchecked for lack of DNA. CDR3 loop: CASSLQAGGGIYEQYF.